The 18 T cell receptor beta chains presented below share a single source sample, sequenced in a study of control samples from healthy donors and cancer patients. This table comes from immunoSEQ multiplex PCR, and its TCRdb copy is limited to in-frame clones, with some not included. The sample contains roughly 200,000 clones, over 80% of which appear only once. The sequenced material came from blood. These receptors came from a young man in good health.

CDR3 sequence (DNA): TGTGCCAGCACCCAGAGACAGGGGAAGGACTATGGCTACACCTTC. Amino acids: CASTQRQGKDYGYTF. This sequence joins TRBV5-6 and TRBJ1-2; 8 bases are shared with TRBD1. The CDR3 loop spans 15 amino acids. V was clipped by 6 bases and J by 3 bases; unmatched bases: 10. Germline lookup yields CDR1 SGHDT and CDR2 YYEEEE.

Points on this clone: Other DNA sequences of this sample code for an identical CDR3. V and J are TRBV6-5 and TRBJ2-2, with 7 bases fitting TRBD1. The CDR3 extends over 15 amino acids. Germline loops: CDR1 MNHEY, CDR2 SVGAGI. Trimming took 6 bases from V and 2 from J; bases not matched to a gene: 6. The CDR3 DNA sequence: TGTGCCAGCAGCCTGGGGACAGCCAACACCGGGGAGCTGTTTTTT. Protein product: CASSLGTANTGELFF.

This clone has just a few counts. The rearrangement uses TRBV5-4 and TRBJ2-7, with unresolved D. Trimming left V 4 bases short and J 3 bases short, with 2 bases between. Germline V gene sequence: CDR1 SGHNT, CDR2 YYREEE (reference sequence). This CDR3 region has 10 residues. The CDR3 spells CASSLYEQYF. The CDR3 DNA reads TGTGCCAGCAGCCTCTACGAGCAGTACTTC.

The chain joins TRBV6-5 to TRBJ1-1; D may be TRBD1 (6 bases). The CDR3 covers 14 residues. Trimming took off 2 bases at V and 1 base at J, with 8 bases between the two ends. Germline V gene lookup returns CDR1 MNHEY and CDR2 SVGAGI. CDR3 in DNA: TGTGCCAGCAGTTACCTGACAGGGAACACTGAAGCTTTCTTT. This gives the protein CASSYLTGNTEAFF.

V and J are TRBV5-1 and TRBJ2-1; 11 bases are shared with TRBD1. CDR3 length equals 19 residues. J lost 5 bases, V lost 4 bases, and 17 bases had no gene match. Germline V gene sequence: CDR1 SGHRS, CDR2 YFSETQ. CDR3 amino acids: CASSHGTGGLSIINNEQFF. CDR3 sequence (DNA): TGCGCCAGCAGCCACGGGACAGGGGGACTATCTATCATCAACAATGAGCAGTTCTTC.

The V gene is TRBV5-5, the J gene TRBJ2-3; D is perhaps TRBD2 (6 bases). Germline lookup yields CDR1 SGHKS and CDR2 YYEKEE (reference sequence). The CDR3 is made up of 14 amino acids. V lost 3 bases and J lost 4, with 12 bases in between. The CDR3, as DNA: TGTGCCAGCAGCTCCGGGACTTGGGCAGATACGCAGTATTTT. It yields the protein CASSSGTWADTQYF.

The V call is TRBV6-5, the J call TRBJ1-3, with no clear D. Germline V gene data show CDR1 as MNHEY and CDR2 as SVGAGI. CDR3 length: 15 amino acids. Trimming took off 0 bases at V and 0 bases at J, with 6 bases between the two ends. DNA of the CDR3: TGTGCCAGCAGTTACTCATGGGGCTCTGGAAACACCATATATTTT. This gives the protein CASSYSWGSGNTIYF.

This chain joins TRBV21-1 and TRBJ1-6; the table's D call TRBD1 went unverified against the DNA. TRBV21-1 counts as a pseudogene. This CDR3 contains 16 residues. Here the CDR3 reads CASKLSLDRTNSPLHF. The CDR3 nucleotides are TGTGCCAGCAAGCTAAGTCTAGACAGAACAAATTCACCCCTCCACTTT.

The rearrangement uses TRBV6-1 and TRBJ1-2, with 8 bases identical to TRBD1. With 1 base clipped from V and 5 bases from J, the junction kept 6 bases outside the gene matches. The CDR3 has 15 amino acids. Looked up from germline, CDR1 is MNHNS and CDR2 is SASEGT. The CDR3 DNA sequence: TGTGCCAGCAGTGAAGTACAGGGGGAACCTTATGGCTACACCTTC. This encodes CASSEVQGEPYGYTF.

Points on this clone: This CDR3 is also generated by other DNA sequences in the sample. The chain recombines TRBV27 with TRBJ1-1, with TRBD1 as a possible D gene (5 bases). From germline, CDR1 is MNHEY and CDR2 SMNVEV (reference sequence). CDR3 length equals 15 residues. V was trimmed by 7 bases and J by 5 bases, leaving 20 bases between them. The CDR3 DNA sequence: TGTGCCAGCAATCCAGGGCGGTATACGGGAACTGAAGCTTTCTTT. It is translated as CASNPGRYTGTEAFF.

A single count supports this clone. J is TRBJ2-7 and V is TRBV5-1; TRBD1 aligns across 10 bases. There are 16 residues in the CDR3. V was clipped by 4 bases and J by 2 bases; unmatched bases: 9. Germline-derived CDR1 and CDR2 are SGHRS and YFSETQ. Written as DNA, the CDR3 is TGCGCCAGCAGCCCGACAGGGGGCGCGAGCCCCTACGAGCAGTACTTC. The encoded protein is CASSPTGGASPYEQYF. The full variable domain, with the rest looked up from reference TRBV5-1 and TRBJ2-7, is KAGVTQTPRYLIKTRGQQVTLSCSPISGHRSVSWYQQTPGQGLQFLFEYFSETQRNKGNFPGRFSGRQFSNSRSEMNVSTLELGDSALYLCASSPTGGASPYEQYFGPGTRLTVT.

The rearrangement joins TRBV24-1 to TRBJ1-2; D perhaps matches TRBD1 (5 bases). V was cut by 5 bases and J by 1 base, with 7 bases left in between. Germline assignment: CDR1 KGHDR and CDR2 SFDVKD. This CDR3 has 13 residues. CDR3 in amino acids: CATSAGRNYGYTF. CDR3 nucleotide sequence: TGTGCCACCAGTGCGGGACGTAACTATGGCTACACCTTC.

The chain has TRBV30 and TRBJ1-6, with TRBD1 as a possible D gene (5 bases). Looked up from germline, CDR1 is GTSNPN and CDR2 is SVGIG (reference sequence). V was clipped by 2 bases and J by 5 bases, with 10 bases between them. The CDR3 totals 14 residues. CDR3 DNA: TGTGCCTGGAGTACAGGACTGGATAATTCACCCCTCCACTTT. It yields the protein CAWSTGLDNSPLHF.

This chain connects TRBV12-3 or TRBV12-4 to TRBJ2-1, with D unclear. V was cut by 6 bases and J by 1 base, with 7 bases left in between. The CDR3 loop spans 13 amino acids. CDR3 sequence (DNA): TGTGCCAGCAGCGCGTCGTCCTACAATGAGCAGTTCTTC. It translates to CASSASSYNEQFF.

This sequence joins TRBV2 and TRBJ1-6, with TRBD1 matching over 11 bases. Per germline, CDR1 SNHLY and CDR2 FYNNEI. The CDR3 extends over 17 amino acids. V was clipped by 2 bases and J by 7 bases; unmatched bases: 7. The CDR3 protein is CASSEKGQGAKNSPLHF. As DNA, the CDR3 is TGTGCCAGCAGTGAAAAAGGACAGGGGGCGAAAAATTCACCCCTCCACTTT.

The chain recombines TRBV10-3 with TRBJ2-1; 8 bases align to TRBD1. The V and J ends lost 4 bases and 2 bases, in that order; junction bases with no gene match: 1. Germline CDR1 reads ENHRY; CDR2 reads SYGVKD. The length of the CDR3 is 14 residues. The CDR3, as DNA: TGTGCCATCAGTGGGACAGGGACCTACAATGAGCAGTTCTTC. Residues: CAISGTGTYNEQFF.

The chain carries TRBV6-5 and TRBJ2-4; D could derive from TRBD1 or TRBD2 (5 bases each). V lost 6 bases, J lost 7 bases, and 16 bases lay in between. There are 14 residues in the CDR3. In germline, CDR1 is MNHEY, CDR2 SVGAGI. The chain's CDR3 is CASSPIWDVNIQYF. The DNA for the CDR3 is TGTGCCAGCAGCCCGATCTGGGACGTTAACATTCAGTACTTC.

This chain joins TRBV27 and TRBJ2-3, with 7 positions matching TRBD1. V trimming: 6 bases; J trimming: 2 bases; junction bases outside the gene matches: 5. Germline CDR1 reads MNHEY; CDR2 reads SMNVEV (reference sequence). The CDR3 extends over 14 amino acids. DNA for the CDR3: TGTGCCAGCAGCGAGGGGGCTTTCACAGATACGCAGTATTTT. It is translated as CASSEGAFTDTQYF.